This is a list of T cell receptor beta chains from one sample in a study of identical twins. TCRdb reprocessed the 5' RACE reads with MiXCR, giving one entry per CDR3 protein. The data contain 400,000 to 600,000 distinct CDR3 sequences, about 22% of them seen just once; the ten biggest clones take up about 0.48%. Another study also made use of these data, one on yellow fever vaccine responses in identical twins.

Sequenced input: CD4+ T cells sorted from blood. These receptors all come from a woman younger than 30 in good health. CDR3s include the opening cysteine and the closing phenylalanine or tryptophan. The order of the fields is CDR3 protein, V gene.

CASSPSGQGNEKLFF TRBV6-1
CASSLARGGSYNEQFF TRBV5-1
CASSLEAGNSPLHF TRBV5-1
CASSQDSGNYGYTF TRBV3-1
CASSLGGMTNEKLFF TRBV12-3/TRBV12-4
CASSPDFTDTQYF TRBV9
CSAPSGRDGTDTQYF TRBV20-1
CASSQRTPKDYGYTF TRBV3-1
CASRGYNTGELFF TRBV6-1
CASSRDRARHEQYF TRBV6-1
CAISEWTGENQPQHF TRBV10-3
CSARVGAGAETQYF TRBV20-1
CSAKVGAGSTQYF TRBV20-1
CASSLSGQGGYGYTF TRBV12-3/TRBV12-4
CASSLRQHTNEKLFF TRBV7-9
CASSLEKTSGSSYEQYF TRBV5-1
CASSEGLTKNIQYF TRBV10-1
CASSLAKRGLAGTANTGELFF TRBV12-3/TRBV12-4
CASSLYRGGTEAFF TRBV5-1
CASTTPGKETQYF TRBV7-6
CSVSENTEAFF TRBV29-1
CASSPSGSAYNEQFF TRBV4-2
CASSYGQGAYNEQFF TRBV6-5
CASSQRQGDNSPLHF TRBV18
CASRWGDTGELFF TRBV5-1
CASRFGVSSYNEQFF TRBV28
CASSVRDGNTEAFF TRBV5-1
CASSLEPAGSSGELFF TRBV7-9
CASSLGGLASADTQYF TRBV5-5